These T cell receptor beta chains were read from a single sample in a study of cytomegalovirus exposure and HLA in healthy donors. The method was immunoSEQ multiplex PCR; TCRdb's version includes in-frame clones alone and lacks a portion of them. The sample lists under 150,000 clones; roughly 80% were seen once. Sequencing input: PBMCs. The receptors here all came from a woman aged 40 to 55 in good health and CMV-seropositive. The CDR3 runs from the conserved cysteine through the conserved F or W. A D gene is named only where the DNA matches it firmly. Part of the rows lack a size; the others show once, few, many or a class for expanded clones.

v_gene	j_gene	d_gene	abundance	CDR3nt	CDR3aa
TRBV29-1	TRBJ2-5	TRBD2	NA	TGCAGCGCAGGGACTAGCGGGATCGAGACCCAGTACTTC	CSAGTSGIETQYF
TRBV11-2	TRBJ2-2	NA	NA	TGTGCCAGCAGCTTAACCGGGTCCGCGAACACCGGGGAGCTGTTTTTT	CASSLTGSANTGELFF
TRBV4-3	TRBJ2-3	TRBD2	NA	TGCGCCAGCAGCCAGAGTGGGACTAGCGAAACAGATACGCAGTATTTT	CASSQSGTSETDTQYF
TRBV2	TRBJ2-7	NA	NA	TGTGCCAGCAGTGAAGCCCCGGTCGAGCAGTACTTC	CASSEAPVEQYF
TRBV10-3	TRBJ2-3	TRBD1	few	TGTGCCATCAGTGGTGTATTGACAGGGGAGAAGGGAGATACGCAGTATTTT	CAISGVLTGEKGDTQYF
TRBV7-6	TRBJ2-1	TRBD2	NA	TGTGCCAGCAGCTCCTTATGGGAACCGGGACTAGCGGGAGCCTCCTACAATGAGCAGTTCTTC	CASSSLWEPGLAGASYNEQFF
TRBV28	TRBJ1-4	NA	NA	TGTGCCAGCAGTCCTCACGAGGGGGGGACTGAAAAACTGTTTTTT	CASSPHEGGTEKLFF
TRBV2	TRBJ1-2	TRBD1	NA	TGTGCCATCTCGGACAGGGGAGGGGTAGCGGGTAACTATGGCTACACCTTC	CAISDRGGVAGNYGYTF
TRBV28	TRBJ1-5	NA	NA	TGTGCCAGCAGTTTGTTCGAAGGGGCACATCAGCCCCAGCATTTT	CASSLFEGAHQPQHF
TRBV2	TRBJ2-1	TRBD2	NA	TGTGCCAGCAGTGAAGCTTACCTAGCGGGAGATCCAAATGAGCAGTTCTTC	CASSEAYLAGDPNEQFF
TRBV18	TRBJ2-3	TRBD2	NA	TGTGCCAGCTCCAGCGGGGCCGGCACAGATACGCAGTATTTT	CASSSGAGTDTQYF
TRBV7-9	TRBJ2-7	TRBD2	NA	TGTGCCAGCAGGGGGGAGGGATCAACCTACGAGCAGTACTTC	CASRGEGSTYEQYF
TRBV7-2	TRBJ2-5	TRBD1	once	TGTGCCAGCAGCTTAGCGCTTGGGACAGGGGACCAAGAGACCCAGTACTTC	CASSLALGTGDQETQYF
TRBV28	TRBJ2-5	TRBD2	NA	TGTGCCAGCTCCTCTAGGAGCGGGACTAGCGGGCTAGGGGGAGAGACCCAGTACTTC	CASSSRSGTSGLGGETQYF
TRBV19	TRBJ2-3	NA	NA	TGTGCCAGTAGTATAGCAGGAGGGTGGGGCACAGATACGCAGTATTTT	CASSIAGGWGTDTQYF
TRBV7-9	TRBJ1-1	NA	few	TGTGCCAGCAGCATAACAGGGAACACTGAAGCTTTCTTT	CASSITGNTEAFF
TRBV5-4	TRBJ2-2	NA	NA	TGTGCCAGCACCCCCTCCCCTAGGCAGACGAACACCGGGGAGCTGTTTTTT	CASTPSPRQTNTGELFF
TRBV19	TRBJ1-1	NA	NA	TGTGCCAGTATTAACTCCATGAACACTGAAGCTTTCTTT	CASINSMNTEAFF
TRBV7-2	TRBJ2-7	NA	NA	TGTGCCAGCAGCTTAAGGCCCGGACGGGGGGCTTGGGACGAGCAGTACTTC	CASSLRPGRGAWDEQYF
TRBV9	TRBJ2-1	TRBD2	NA	TGTGCCAGCAGTCAAAGCGGGGGGGGCTCCTACAATGAGCAGTTCTTC	CASSQSGGGSYNEQFF
TRBV7-6	TRBJ2-1	NA	NA	TGTGCCAGCAGCTTAGCGAGTTTAGCAGCCTACAATGAGCAGTTCTTC	CASSLASLAAYNEQFF
TRBV9	TRBJ1-4	TRBD1	NA	TGTGCCAGCAGCGTAGGACTCTTTGGGACAGGGGGGGAAAAACTGTTTTTT	CASSVGLFGTGGEKLFF
TRBV6-5	TRBJ1-1	TRBD1	few	TGTGCCAGCAGTTACTCCTACAGGGGGAACACTGAAGCTTTCTTT	CASSYSYRGNTEAFF
TRBV18	TRBJ2-2	NA	NA	TGTGCCAGCTCACCAACGCGACACAACACCGGGGAGCTGTTTTTT	CASSPTRHNTGELFF
TRBV5-6	TRBJ2-7	NA	NA	TGTGCCAGCAGCCCCCCTCCGGGGACACCCTACGAGCAGTACTTC	CASSPPPGTPYEQYF
TRBV10-3	TRBJ1-1	NA	NA	TGTGCCATCAGTGAGTCGAAAGGGACATTGAACACTGAAGCTTTCTTT	CAISESKGTLNTEAFF